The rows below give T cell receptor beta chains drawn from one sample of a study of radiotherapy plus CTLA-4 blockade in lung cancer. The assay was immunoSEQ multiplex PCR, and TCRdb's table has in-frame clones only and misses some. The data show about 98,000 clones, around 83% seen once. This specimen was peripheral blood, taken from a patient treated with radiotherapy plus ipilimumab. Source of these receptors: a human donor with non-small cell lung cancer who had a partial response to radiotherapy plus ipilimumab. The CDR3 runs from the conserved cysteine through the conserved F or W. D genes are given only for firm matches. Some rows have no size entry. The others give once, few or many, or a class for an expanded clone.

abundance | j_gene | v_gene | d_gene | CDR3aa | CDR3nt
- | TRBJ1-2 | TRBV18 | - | CASSPRTGVYGYTF | TGTGCCAGCTCACCAAGGACTGGGGTCTATGGCTACACCTTC
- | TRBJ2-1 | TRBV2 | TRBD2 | CASSTGRSSYNEQFF | TGTGCCAGCAGCACCGGGAGGAGCTCCTACAATGAGCAGTTCTTC
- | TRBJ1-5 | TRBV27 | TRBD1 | CASSSGTGRVQPQHF | TGTGCCAGCAGTTCTGGGACAGGACGAGTTCAGCCCCAGCATTTT
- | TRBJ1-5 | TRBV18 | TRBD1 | CASSLGTGSNQPQHF | TGTGCCAGCTCACTTGGGACAGGTAGCAATCAGCCCCAGCATTTT
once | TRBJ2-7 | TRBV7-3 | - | CASSLRQASHYEQYF | TGTGCCAGCAGCTTAAGACAGGCGAGTCACTACGAGCAGTACTTC
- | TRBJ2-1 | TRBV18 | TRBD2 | CASSPRLAGVNEQFF | TGTGCCAGCTCACCTCGGCTAGCGGGAGTAAATGAGCAGTTCTTC
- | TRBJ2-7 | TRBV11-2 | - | CASSLAQGNIYEQYF | TGTGCCAGCAGCTTAGCCCAGGGGAATATCTACGAGCAGTACTTC
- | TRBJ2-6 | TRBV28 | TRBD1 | CASTPGQGAKGANVLTF | TGTGCCAGCACCCCCGGACAGGGGGCGAAAGGGGCCAACGTCCTGACTTTC
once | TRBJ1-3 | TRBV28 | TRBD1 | CASSRDRGDLGNTIYF | TGTGCCAGCAGCCGGGACAGGGGGGACTTGGGAAACACCATATATTTT
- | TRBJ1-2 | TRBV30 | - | CAWSRGTYGYTF | TGTGCCTGGTCTCGCGGGACCTATGGCTACACCTTC
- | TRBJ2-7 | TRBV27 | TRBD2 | CASSLLGRTSGRLYEQYF | TGTGCCAGCAGTTTATTGGGGAGGACTAGCGGGAGGCTCTACGAGCAGTACTTC
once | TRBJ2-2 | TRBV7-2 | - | CASSNGGPGELFF | TGTGCCAGCAGCAACGGGGGGCCCGGGGAGCTGTTTTTT
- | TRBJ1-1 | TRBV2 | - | CASVQGLNTEAFF | TGTGCCAGCGTACAGGGCCTGAACACTGAAGCTTTCTTT
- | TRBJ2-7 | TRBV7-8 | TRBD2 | CASSLAGTGGSYEQYF | TGTGCCAGCAGCTTAGCTGGGACGGGAGGCTCCTACGAGCAGTACTTC
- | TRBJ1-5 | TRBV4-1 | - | CASSQGVSERTAIRPQHF | TGCGCCAGCAGCCAAGGGGTCTCTGAGCGGACCGCGATCAGGCCCCAGCATTTT
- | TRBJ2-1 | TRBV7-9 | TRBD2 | CASSLVGGSGTPNEQFF | TGTGCCAGCAGCTTAGTTGGAGGTAGCGGGACCCCCAATGAGCAGTTCTTC
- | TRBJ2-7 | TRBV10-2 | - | CASQRGTYEQYF | TGCGCCAGCCAAAGGGGGACCTACGAGCAGTACTTC
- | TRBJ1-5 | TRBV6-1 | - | CASSERQTGQPQHF | TGTGCCAGCAGTGAGAGACAGACTGGTCAGCCCCAGCATTTT
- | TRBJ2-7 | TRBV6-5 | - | CASSLGVGASAREQYF | TGTGCCAGCAGTTTAGGGGTTGGGGCTAGCGCGCGGGAGCAGTACTTC
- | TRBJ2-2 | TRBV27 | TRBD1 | CASRQGANTGELFF | TGTGCCAGTCGCCAGGGGGCGAACACCGGGGAGCTGTTTTTT
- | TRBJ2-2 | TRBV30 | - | CAWSAKQVTGELFF | TGTGCCTGGAGTGCTAAACAGGTTACCGGGGAGCTGTTTTTT
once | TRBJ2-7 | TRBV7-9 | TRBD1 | CASSRGGDRPFYEQYF | TGTGCCAGCAGCCGGGGCGGGGACAGGCCCTTCTACGAGCAGTACTTC
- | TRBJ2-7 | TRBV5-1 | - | CASSSGADSYEQYF | TGCGCCAGCAGCTCTGGGGCGGACTCCTACGAGCAGTACTTC
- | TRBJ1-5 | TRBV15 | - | CATSRVADSLADQPQHF | TGTGCCACCAGCAGAGTGGCAGACTCACTAGCCGATCAGCCCCAGCATTTT
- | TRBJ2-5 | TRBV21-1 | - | CASYKGGQGGETQYF | TGTGCCAGCTACAAAGGGGGACAGGGGGGAGAGACCCAGTACTTC
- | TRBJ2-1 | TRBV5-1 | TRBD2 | CASSLEASGSLYNEQFF | TGCGCCAGCAGCTTGGAGGCTAGCGGGAGCTTATACAATGAGCAGTTCTTC
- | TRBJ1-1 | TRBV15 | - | CATSEGRREGTEAFF | TGTGCCACCTCGGAGGGGAGGAGGGAGGGCACTGAAGCTTTCTTT